This is a list of T cell receptor beta chains from one sample in a study of TIL therapy for anti-PD-1-resistant metastatic lung cancer. The method was immunoSEQ multiplex PCR; TCRdb's version includes in-frame clones alone and lacks a portion of them. Of just over 20,000 clones detected, roughly 79% appear once; the ten largest clones hold almost 7.5%. This specimen was blood, taken at baseline. The source is a person aged 25-85 years with non-small cell lung cancer. The CDR3 runs from the conserved cysteine through the conserved F or W. D genes are given only for firm matches. Some rows mark clone size as missing; the rest say once, few, many or name a class of expanded clone.

size,J,V,length,D,CDR3,DNA
-,TRBJ1-5,TRBV9,15,TRBD1,CASSTTGTGIQPQHF,TGTGCCAGCAGCACTACCGGGACAGGGATTCAGCCCCAGCATTTT
-,TRBJ2-3,TRBV18,12,-,CASSQLTDTQYF,TGTGCCAGCTCACAGTTGACAGATACGCAGTATTTT
-,TRBJ2-5,TRBV9,15,-,CASSVLGAHQETQYF,TGTGCCAGCAGCGTATTGGGAGCCCATCAAGAGACCCAGTACTTC
-,TRBJ2-5,TRBV7-7,15,TRBD2,CASSLVSSGSETQYF,TGTGCCAGCAGCTTAGTGTCTAGCGGGAGTGAGACCCAGTACTTC
-,TRBJ2-7,TRBV29-1,14,TRBD1,CSVSRDSFPYEQYF,TGCAGCGTCTCACGGGACAGTTTCCCCTACGAGCAGTACTTC
-,TRBJ1-2,TRBV19,15,-,CASSTSRDRNYGYTF,TGTGCCAGTAGTACCTCCCGGGACCGCAACTATGGCTACACCTTC
-,TRBJ1-2,TRBV6-6,13,-,CASSNRPPYGYTF,TGTGCCAGCAGTAACCGCCCCCCCTATGGCTACACCTTC
-,TRBJ2-7,TRBV6-1,16,-,CASSGFHAVKSYEQYF,TGTGCCAGCAGTGGATTCCACGCAGTCAAATCCTACGAGCAGTACTTC
-,TRBJ1-1,TRBV19,13,TRBD1,CASRGTVVLEAFF,TGTGCCAGTAGAGGGACAGTAGTTTTGGAAGCTTTCTTT
-,TRBJ1-1,TRBV10-3,16,TRBD1,CAIRSVTGGLNTEAFF,TGTGCCATCAGGTCGGTGACAGGGGGGCTGAACACTGAAGCTTTCTTT
-,TRBJ1-1,TRBV11-1,14,-,CASSLSTGNTEAFF,TGTGCCAGCAGCTTAAGTACGGGGAACACTGAAGCTTTCTTT
-,TRBJ1-2,TRBV30,12,-,CAWAAGKSGYTF,TGTGCCTGGGCCGCGGGGAAGAGTGGCTACACCTTC
-,TRBJ1-2,TRBV10-2,15,TRBD1,CASSDYHRGDYGYTF,TGCGCCAGCAGTGATTACCACAGGGGAGACTATGGCTACACCTTC
-,TRBJ2-2,TRBV19,15,TRBD1,CASSFSRTGTGELFF,TGTGCCAGTAGTTTCTCTCGGACAGGGACCGGGGAGCTGTTTTTT
-,TRBJ1-2,TRBV7-2,13,-,CASSRRGNYGYTF,TGTGCCAGCAGCCGGCGGGGGAACTATGGCTACACCTTC
-,TRBJ2-4,TRBV6-5,11,-,CASSFQNIQYF,TGTGCCAGCAGTTTTCAAAACATTCAGTACTTC
-,TRBJ1-6,TRBV5-4,16,TRBD1,CASSPPPGQNNSPLHF,TGTGCCAGCAGCCCACCCCCGGGACAGAATAATTCACCCCTCCACTTT
few,TRBJ1-5,TRBV6-6,16,-,CASSYRPGSSNQPQHF,TGTGCCAGCAGTTACAGACCAGGGAGTAGCAATCAGCCCCAGCATTTT
-,TRBJ2-7,TRBV30,15,TRBD2,CAWSVSPGGPYEQYF,TGTGCCTGGAGTGTATCCCCGGGAGGGCCCTACGAGCAGTACTTC
-,TRBJ2-1,TRBV5-4,16,-,CASSPATDLRGNEQFF,TGTGCCAGCAGCCCGGCGACAGATTTGAGGGGCAATGAGCAGTTCTTC
-,TRBJ1-6,TRBV6-6,13,-,CASTSELRSPLHF,TGTGCCAGCACTTCGGAGCTTAGGTCACCCCTCCACTTT
-,TRBJ2-2,TRBV28,14,-,CASRSAAITGELFF,TGTGCCAGCAGGAGCGCGGCGATCACCGGGGAGCTGTTTTTT
-,TRBJ2-7,TRBV9,15,TRBD1,CASSVSGTDLYEQYF,TGTGCCAGCAGCGTCTCCGGGACAGATCTCTACGAGCAGTACTTC
few,TRBJ2-7,TRBV6-4,12,-,CASSALSYEQYF,TGTGCCAGCAGTGCCCTATCCTACGAGCAGTACTTC
-,TRBJ1-5,TRBV19,17,-,CATLGVTGDHSNQPQHF,TGTGCCACCCTAGGGGTGACAGGAGATCATAGCAATCAGCCCCAGCATTTT
-,TRBJ2-3,TRBV5-1,17,TRBD2,CASSPKTSGVTTDTQYF,TGCGCCAGCAGCCCGAAGACTAGCGGGGTAACCACAGATACGCAGTATTTT
-,TRBJ1-1,TRBV9,13,-,CASSHDWGTEAFF,TGTGCCAGCAGCCACGACTGGGGCACTGAAGCTTTCTTT
-,TRBJ1-2,TRBV6-1,16,-,CASSENSDSPNYGYTF,TGTGCCAGCAGTGAAAATTCAGACAGTCCAAACTATGGCTACACCTTC